This T cell receptor beta chain was identified during a study of shared clonotypes between healthy human individuals. Sorted-subset replicate PCR reactions contained roughly 190 ng DNA, corresponding to approximately 30,000 T cell genomes. The data were produced by immunoSEQ multiplex PCR, yet TCRdb's version contains in-frame clones alone and is incomplete. The sample gives under 700,000 clones, 85% to 95% of which show up once; about 0.11% is in the top ten. Naive CD8 cells comprised CD45RO-negative, CCR7-positively selected cells, excluding terminally differentiated effector memory CD45RA+ cells. CDR3 length: 13 residues. Per germline, CDR1 MDHEN and CDR2 SYDVKM. V was shortened by 3 bases and J by 5 bases, with 7 bases between the two germline ends.

The sequence was obtained from a woman under 40 in good health. The specimen sequenced was naive CD8+ T cells sorted from blood. The genes are TRBV28 and TRBJ2-2; D remains unclear. The CDR3 region is CASSFRQTGELFF. CDR3 nucleotide sequence: TGTGCCAGCAGTTTTAGGCAGACCGGGGAGCTGTTTTTT.